A single sample gave rise to the 26 T cell receptor beta chains below, sequenced in a study of early T cells in non-severe SARS-CoV-2 infection. Each CDR3 protein is one row after TCRdb ran MiXCR on the 5' RACE reads. The sample holds over 100,000 distinct CDR3 sequences; around 13% are singletons and the top ten take about 5.7%. Sequenced sample: whole blood. The receptor set was obtained from an adult who was a healthcare worker with PCR-confirmed SARS-CoV-2 infection or an uninfected control (not recorded which).

This clonotype was picked up many times. V is TRBV7-6 and J is TRBJ2-1; D not certain. Germline CDR1 SGHVS, CDR2 FNYEAQ. This CDR3 contains 17 residues. Between the trimmed V and J ends, which lost 1 base and 0 bases, there was a span of 13 bases. CDR3: CASSLVADLSSYNEQFF. The DNA of the CDR3 is TGTGCCAGCAGCTTAGTGGCGGACCTTAGCTCCTACAATGAGCAGTTCTTC.

This clonotype was detected only a few times. The chain links TRBV5-1 to TRBJ2-5; TRBD2 aligns across 8 bases. Germline V gene lookup returns CDR1 SGHRS and CDR2 YFSETQ. V lost 2 bases and J lost 1; bases outside the gene matches: 1. The CDR3 length is 14 residues. CDR3 sequence (DNA): TGCGCCAGCAGCTTTACTAGCGGCCAAGAGACCCAGTACTTC. This sequence encodes CASSFTSGQETQYF.

Only a few counts were recorded for this clonotype. The chain recombines TRBV28 with TRBJ2-1, with TRBD2 as a possible D gene (6 bases). The germline V gene has CDR1 MDHEN and CDR2 SYDVKM. With 7 bases removed from V and 6 bases from J, the gap between germline ends came to 16 bases. This CDR3 spans 14 amino acids. The CDR3 sequence: CASTEPGGTNEQFF. The CDR3 DNA reads TGTGCCAGCACCGAGCCCGGCGGGACCAATGAGCAGTTCTTC.

The chain joins TRBV27 to TRBJ2-3; the match to TRBD2 covers 8 bases. J was trimmed by 2 bases and V by 5 bases; bases with no gene match: 12. CDR1 MNHEY and CDR2 SMNVEV come from the germline V gene (reference sequence). This CDR3 contains 17 residues. The CDR3 DNA sequence: TGTGCCAGCAGTCCCCGTCTTAGCGGGATTAACACAGATACGCAGTATTTT. Translation: CASSPRLSGINTDTQYF.

This clonotype has more than one count but fewer than ten. Its ends do not fully match the called genes, so a read error is possible. The J gene is TRBJ2-3, the V gene TRBV18; TRBD2 matches at 10 bases. Germline V gene lookup returns CDR1 KGHSH and CDR2 LQKENI. The CDR3 spans 15 residues. The CDR3 DNA is TGTGCCAGCTCGCCACTAGCGGGAACCACAGATACGCAGTATTTT. Translation: CASSPLAGTTDTQYF.

Comments on this clonotype: This may be a read error, as it is one base from a much larger clone. This chain joins TRBV20-1 and TRBJ2-5; no reliable D call. The CDR3 consists of 13 residues. The V and J ends lost 3 bases and 1 base respectively, with 9 bases between them. The germline V gene encodes CDR1 DFQATT and CDR2 SNEGSKA (reference sequence). CDR3 sequence (DNA): TGCAGTGCTAGCCCCGCTGGCCAAGAGACCCAGTACTTC. Translating it yields CSASPAGQETQYF.

Ten or more counts support this clonotype. The V gene is TRBV7-6, the J gene TRBJ1-5; D is undetermined. The CDR3 covers 13 residues. The ends were cut back, 0 bases at V and 4 bases at J, with 4 bases in the middle. The germline CDR1 and CDR2 sequences are SGHVS and FNYEAQ. CDR3 bases: TGTGCCAGCAGCTTAGCGCTGAATCAGCCCCAGCATTTT. Translating it yields CASSLALNQPQHF.

This clonotype was observed many times. This rearrangement joins TRBV5-1 to TRBJ2-7; D gene uncertain. The CDR3 is 15 amino acids. V lost 0 bases to trimming and J lost 4 bases, with 14 bases between them. Per germline, CDR1 SGHRS and CDR2 YFSETQ. The CDR3 sequence is CASSLAPGQPYEQYF. The CDR3 DNA reads TGCGCCAGCAGCTTGGCCCCAGGTCAGCCGTACGAGCAGTACTTC.

This clonotype came up many times. V and J are TRBV14 and TRBJ2-3; the D gene is possibly TRBD1 (6 bases). V lost 0 bases and J 2 bases, leaving 12 bases between the germline ends. This CDR3 is built from 16 residues. Germline lookup yields CDR1 SGHDN and CDR2 FVKESK. The CDR3 region has the DNA TGTGCCAGCAGCCAAGATACAGGGACGATCACAGATACGCAGTATTTT. Translating gives CASSQDTGTITDTQYF.

This sequence joins TRBV4-1 and TRBJ2-7, with no clear D. Germline loops: CDR1 MGHRA, CDR2 YSYEKL. CDR3 size: 17 residues. The ends were cut back, 1 base at V and 0 bases at J, with 16 bases in the middle. CDR3 residues: CASSQVFGAFSSYEQYF. CDR3 in DNA: TGCGCCAGCAGCCAAGTCTTCGGAGCGTTTAGCTCCTACGAGCAGTACTTC.

This clonotype was detected many times. This chain uses TRBV5-6 with TRBJ2-7, with no clear D. Germline V gene data show CDR1 as SGHDT and CDR2 as YYEEEE. This CDR3 region has 12 residues. Trimming cost V 9 bases and J 2 bases, with 12 bases left between them. The CDR3 nucleotides read TGTGCCACCCCGGGTCCTCCCTACGAGCAGTACTTC. Translation gives CATPGPPYEQYF.

This chain's CDR3 is CATGEQYF. The CDR3 nucleotides are TGTGCCACGGGAGAGCAGTACTTC. The chain joins TRBV28 to TRBJ2-7, with D perhaps TRBD2 (5 bases). Trimming pared 10 bases from V and 7 bases from J, leaving 5 bases between. The CDR3 spans 8 residues. Germline V gene data show CDR1 as MDHEN and CDR2 as SYDVKM. Drawing the rest from reference TRBV28 and TRBJ2-7, the complete variable domain is DVKVTQSSRYLVKRTGEKVFLECVQDMDHENMFWYRQDPGLGLRLIYFSYDVKMKEKGDIPEGYSVSREKKERFSLILESASTNQTSMYLCATGEQYFGPGTRLTVT.

This CDR3 reads CASNPGQGIQPQHF. The CDR3 region has the DNA TGTGCCAGTAACCCCGGACAGGGGATTCAGCCCCAGCATTTT. The V gene is TRBV19, the J gene TRBJ1-5, with 9 bases matching TRBD1. Trimming cost V 7 bases and J 6 bases; bases outside gene matches: 7. The CDR3 sequence is 14 residues long. Germline V gene lookup returns CDR1 LNHDA and CDR2 SQIVND (reference sequence).

The sample holds a few counts of this clonotype. The rearrangement links TRBV10-3 to TRBJ1-2; D is perhaps TRBD1 (5 bases). V lost 6 bases and J lost 8, with 10 bases in between. The CDR3 has 11 amino acids. Germline V gene sequence: CDR1 ENHRY, CDR2 SYGVKD. The CDR3 here is CAISRGEGYTF. The CDR3 DNA reads as TGTGCCATCAGCCGAGGGGAGGGCTACACCTTC.

This clonotype has only a few counts. The chain uses TRBV30 and TRBJ2-1; 7 bases map to TRBD2. V lost 1 base and J lost 6; bases outside the gene matches: 3. The CDR3 is 13 residues long. Germline-derived CDR1 and CDR2 are GTSNPN and SVGIG (reference sequence). CDR3 loop: CAWSAGGINEQFF. The CDR3 nucleotides are TGTGCCTGGAGTGCGGGAGGTATCAATGAGCAGTTCTTC.

At least ten counts were recorded for this clonotype. The chain couples TRBV28 to TRBJ2-1, with D hard to call. Germline CDR1 reads MDHEN; CDR2 reads SYDVKM. This CDR3 contains 15 residues. With 3 bases removed from V and 7 bases from J, the gap between germline ends came to 16 bases. The DNA of the CDR3 is TGTGCCAGCAGTTTTCTTAGCAGCCCCGGGAATGAGCAGTTCTTC. Its protein is CASSFLSSPGNEQFF.

V and J are TRBV29-1 and TRBJ2-1; maybe TRBD2 (6 bases). Germline V gives CDR1 SQVTM, CDR2 ANQGSEA. Trimming left V 8 bases short and J 2 bases short, with 13 bases between. The CDR3 length is 13 residues. The CDR3 coding sequence is TGCAGCTACTTAGCGGCCCCCTACAATGAGCAGTTCTTC. This codes for CSYLAAPYNEQFF.

V and J are TRBV4-2 and TRBJ2-1; 11 bases agree with TRBD2. V gave up 0 bases and J gave up 5 bases; unmatched junction bases: 0. This CDR3 spans 15 amino acids. Per germline, CDR1 LGHNA and CDR2 YNFKEQ. CDR3 in DNA: TGTGCCAGCAGCCAAGAGGGACTAGCGGACAATGAGCAGTTCTTC. Its translation is CASSQEGLADNEQFF.

This clonotype came up many times. The genes are TRBV5-5 and TRBJ2-5, with 9 bases aligning to TRBD2. The V and J ends lost 2 bases and 4 bases, in that order; junction bases with no gene match: 9. Germline lookup yields CDR1 SGHKS and CDR2 YYEKEE (reference sequence). The CDR3 contains 16 residues. The CDR3: CASSLRFSGSRETQYF. DNA of the CDR3: TGTGCCAGCAGCTTACGATTTAGCGGGAGTAGAGAGACCCAGTACTTC.

The chain joins TRBV5-1 to TRBJ2-5, with 7 bases aligning to TRBD1. This CDR3 is built from 13 residues. Germline CDR1 is SGHRS and CDR2 is YFSETQ. The V segment lost 1 base and the J segment 4 bases; nucleotides outside the gene matches: 1. The CDR3 region is CASSLSGGETQYF. The DNA for the CDR3 is TGCGCCAGCAGCTTGTCAGGGGGAGAGACCCAGTACTTC.

The V gene is TRBV28, the J gene TRBJ1-6; 9 bases fit TRBD1. The CDR3 is 16 residues long. The germline CDR1 and CDR2 sequences are MDHEN and SYDVKM. The trim removed 3 bases at V and 9 bases at J, leaving 9 bases unmatched. CDR3 amino acids: CASSFIRGQGTSPLHF. CDR3 bases: TGTGCCAGCAGTTTTATTCGGGGACAGGGCACTTCACCCCTCCACTTT.

This rearrangement joins TRBV4-3 to TRBJ2-4; no clear D. CDR1 is LGHNA, CDR2 YSLEER, per germline. The CDR3 runs 15 residues. Trimming shortened V by 2 bases and J by 3 bases, and 11 bases separated the two germline ends. For the CDR3, the DNA is TGCGCCAGCAGCCAACGAACAGATGGCAAAAACATTCAGTACTTC. Translating it yields CASSQRTDGKNIQYF.

The rearrangement links TRBV28 to TRBJ2-7, with D unresolved. Per the germline V gene, CDR1 is MDHEN and CDR2 is SYDVKM. V lost 3 bases and J lost 3, with 12 bases in between. This CDR3 contains 14 residues. CDR3 coding DNA: TGTGCCAGCAGTTTCCGCTCCCGGATCTACGAGCAGTACTTC. Translation gives CASSFRSRIYEQYF.

This clonotype was observed at least ten times. The V and J genes are TRBV6-1 and TRBJ1-5; D is unclear. V lost 3 bases, J lost 5 bases, and 11 bases lay in between. CDR1 is MNHNS, CDR2 SASEGT, per germline. The CDR3 sequence is 14 residues long. CDR3 DNA: TGTGCCAGCAGTGACAGCCCGAAGGATCAGCCCCAGCATTTT. Translated: CASSDSPKDQPQHF.

In this sample, this clonotype turned up a few times. This chain uses TRBV11-2 with TRBJ2-5; tentative D call: TRBD1 (6 bases). Looked up from germline, CDR1 is SGHAT and CDR2 is FQNNGV. This CDR3 contains 17 residues. V lost 5 bases, J lost 1 base, and 20 bases lay in between. The CDR3 loop is CASSLGVQGGPQETQYF. The CDR3 bases are TGTGCCAGCAGCCTAGGGGTCCAAGGGGGACCCCAAGAGACCCAGTACTTC.

V gene TRBV18 combines with J gene TRBJ2-1; no firm D call. The CDR3 length is 13 residues. Germline assignment: CDR1 KGHSH and CDR2 LQKENI. Trimming stripped 3 bases from V and 7 bases from J, with 10 bases between. The CDR3 region has the DNA TGTGCCAGCTCACCGCGCCAGTTGAATGAGCAGTTCTTC. Encoded protein: CASSPRQLNEQFF.